This is a list of T cell receptor beta chains from one sample in a study of cytomegalovirus exposure and HLA in healthy donors. Some clones are missing from TCRdb's copy, which holds only in-frame ones; the method was immunoSEQ multiplex PCR. The repertoire holds 250,000 to 350,000 clones, 87% seen once, with approximately 1.2% in the top ten. Sequencing used PBMCs. The receptors shown here come from a woman between 25 and 40 years old in good health and CMV-seropositive. CDR3s include the opening cysteine and the closing phenylalanine or tryptophan. Fields, in order: J gene, V gene, D gene, clone size, CDR3 DNA, CDR3 protein. The D gene is left open where the match is weak. The size of a clone is reported for some rows only, either as once, few or many, or as a class for expanded clones.

>TRBJ2-7|TRBV7-9|-|-
TGTGCCAGCAGCCTATCCTACGAGCAGTACTTC
CASSLSYEQYF
>TRBJ2-7|TRBV30|-|-
TGTGCCTGGAGTGGCCAGGGATACGAGCAGTACTTC
CAWSGQGYEQYF
>TRBJ1-5|TRBV19|TRBD1|-
TGTGCCAGTAGTAAGTATGAGCAGGGGGGGAATCAGCCCCAGCATTTT
CASSKYEQGGNQPQHF
>TRBJ1-4|TRBV28|-|-
TGTGCCAGCATCAGGGCAACTAATGAAAAACTGTTTTTT
CASIRATNEKLFF
>TRBJ2-5|TRBV7-3|-|-
TGTGCCAGCAGCTTAAGGAGCCAAGAGACCCAGTACTTC
CASSLRSQETQYF
>TRBJ2-1|TRBV11-2|-|-
TGTGCCAGCAGCTTGGCTGTGGGCACCTACAATGAGCAGTTCTTC
CASSLAVGTYNEQFF
>TRBJ1-3|TRBV2|-|once
TGTGCCAGCAGTGAACAGACTTCTGGAAACACCATATATTTT
CASSEQTSGNTIYF
>TRBJ2-7|TRBV6-5|TRBD1|-
TGTGCCAGCAGGACAGGGGGCTACGAGCAGTACTTC
CASRTGGYEQYF
>TRBJ2-2|TRBV7-6|-|-
TGTGCCAGCAGGGGACAGAACACCGGGGAGCTGTTTTTT
CASRGQNTGELFF
>TRBJ2-3|TRBV27|TRBD2|-
TGTGCCAGCACCCCTAGCGGGGGTCCAGATACGCAGTATTTT
CASTPSGGPDTQYF
>TRBJ1-4|TRBV7-9|TRBD1|-
TGTGCCAGCAGCTCATCCGGGACAGGGTTTTTCTGGAGTGAAAAACTGTTTTTT
CASSSSGTGFFWSEKLFF
>TRBJ1-2|TRBV4-3|-|-
TGCGCCAGCAGCCAAGATCGGACGCGGGTCTATGGCTACACCTTC
CASSQDRTRVYGYTF
>TRBJ2-1|TRBV6-1|TRBD1|-
TGTGCCAGCATTCCGGGACAGGGGTTTGGTGAGCAGTTCTTC
CASIPGQGFGEQFF
>TRBJ2-7|TRBV13|TRBD1|-
TGTGCCAGCAGCTCGGACAGGGGAATCAACGAGCAGTACTTC
CASSSDRGINEQYF